Presented here are 24 T cell receptor beta chains from one specimen sequenced in a study of blood T cell repertoires in COVID-19. Using immunoSEQ multiplex PCR, the repertoire was profiled, and TCRdb retains in-frame clones only, with some absent. The sample lists some 300,000 clones, under 90% occurring once. Input material: PBMCs or T cells enriched from blood (not recorded which). The receptor source for this set is a woman in her thirties or forties who had recovered from COVID-19.

V and J are TRBV14 and TRBJ2-3; no firm D call. V shed 5 bases and J shed 8 bases, with 11 bases lying between them. This CDR3 comprises 12 residues. Germline CDR1 reads SGHDN; CDR2 reads FVKESK. CDR3 sequence (DNA): TGTGCCAGCAGCGGCCGTGTTGGTACGCAGTATTTT. This sequence encodes CASSGRVGTQYF.

The chain has TRBV7-9 and TRBJ2-5, with TRBD2 identical over 7 bases. The CDR3 has 15 residues. Germline CDR1 SEHNR, CDR2 FQNEAQ (reference sequence). The trim removed 0 bases at V and 6 bases at J, leaving 7 bases unmatched. The CDR3 nucleotides read TGTGCCAGCAGCTTAGCGGGAGGGCCGATACAGACCCAGTACTTC. It yields the protein CASSLAGGPIQTQYF. Combining the CDR3 with reference TRBV7-9 and TRBJ2-5 gives the whole variable domain DTGVSQNPRHKITKRGQNVTFRCDPISEHNRLYWYRQTLGQGPEFLTYFQNEAQLEKSRLLSDRFSAERPKGSFSTLEIQRTEQGDSAMYLCASSLAGGPIQTQYFGPGTRLLVL.

The chain joins TRBV5-4 to TRBJ1-2, with TRBD1 matching over 8 bases. There are 13 residues in the CDR3. Germline V CDR1 and CDR2: SGHNT, YYREEE (reference sequence). With 4 bases clipped from V and 5 bases from J, the junction kept 4 bases outside the gene matches. The CDR3 loop reads CASSTDRGYGYTF. In DNA, the CDR3 is TGTGCCAGCAGCACTGACAGGGGATATGGCTACACCTTC.

Turning to this clone: Germline and junction disagree at one end, which may indicate a read error. The CDR3, as DNA: TGCGCCAGCAGTCATACGGAGGGGGCCGCCGGAAGATTT. Its protein product is CASSHTEGAAGRF. This rearrangement joins TRBV5-1 to TRBJ1-1; the match to TRBD1 covers 7 bases. Germline V lookup: CDR1 SGHRS, CDR2 YFSETQ. The CDR3 has 13 amino acids. The full variable domain, completed using reference TRBV5-1 and TRBJ1-1, is KAGVTQTPRYLIKTRGQQVTLSCSPISGHRSVSWYQQTPGQGLQFLFEYFSETQRNKGNFPGRFSGRQFSNSRSEMNVSTLELGDSALYLCASSHTEGAAGRFGQGTRLTVV.

V and J are TRBV7-9 and TRBJ1-1; TRBD1 might be the D (5 bases). The CDR3 sequence is 13 residues long. V dropped 5 bases and J dropped 3 bases, with 10 bases sitting between them. Germline-derived CDR1 and CDR2 are SEHNR and FQNEAQ (reference sequence). For the CDR3, the DNA is TGTGCCAGCAGCGCTCAGGGTTACACTGAAGCTTTCTTT. This encodes CASSAQGYTEAFF.

This chain connects TRBV28 to TRBJ2-3; possible D gene TRBD2, 6 bases. Trimming took off 6 bases at V and 4 bases at J, with 14 bases between the two ends. The V gene's germline CDR1 is MDHEN and CDR2 SYDVKM. The CDR3 contains 14 residues. The CDR3, as DNA: TGTGCCAGCAGGGGTCAGGGCGGGGCAGATACGCAGTATTTT. Encoded protein: CASRGQGGADTQYF.

This chain joins TRBV18 and TRBJ1-1; tentative D call: TRBD1 (5 bases). The V end was cut by 3 bases, the J end by 5 bases, with 16 bases between. Looked up from germline, CDR1 is KGHSH and CDR2 is LQKENI. The length of the CDR3 is 15 residues. The CDR3 coding sequence is TGTGCCAGCTCACCCGGTTTCGTCGGGGGGACTGAAGCTTTCTTT. It specifies CASSPGFVGGTEAFF. The full variable domain, with the rest looked up from reference TRBV18 and TRBJ1-1, is NAGVMQNPRHLVRRRGQEARLRCSPMKGHSHVYWYRQLPEEGLKFMVYLQKENIIDESGMPKERFSAEFPKEGPSILRIQQVVRGDSAAYFCASSPGFVGGTEAFFGQGTRLTVV.

This clone was counted between two and nine times. This chain uses TRBV5-4 with TRBJ2-6, with D possibly TRBD2 on 6 matching bases. The CDR3 consists of 15 residues. The V and J ends lost 2 bases and 1 base respectively, with 7 bases between them. The germline V gene encodes CDR1 SGHNT and CDR2 YYREEE (reference sequence). The CDR3 coding sequence is TGTGCCAGCAGCTTTGGGACTTCTGGGGCCAACGTCCTGACTTTC. Its protein is CASSFGTSGANVLTF.

V usage is TRBV7-3 and J usage is TRBJ2-5; a weak D match, TRBD1 (6 bases). The V end lost 5 bases, the J end lost 7 bases, and 23 bases lay between the germline ends. The CDR3 consists of 16 residues. Per germline, CDR1 SGHTA and CDR2 FQGTGA. The CDR3 here is CASSRNPRTVVGTQYF. The CDR3 coding sequence is TGTGCCAGCAGCCGAAACCCCCGGACAGTGGTGGGGACCCAGTACTTC.

The rearrangement links TRBV5-1 to TRBJ1-5; possible D gene TRBD1, 6 bases. Germline V CDR1 and CDR2: SGHRS, YFSETQ. The CDR3 is 13 residues long. Trimming removed 0 bases at V and 5 bases at J, with 6 bases between. The CDR3 spells CASSLGGHQPQHF. CDR3 nucleotides: TGCGCCAGCAGCTTGGGGGGGCATCAGCCCCAGCATTTT.

The chain recombines TRBV15 with TRBJ2-2; TRBD1 might be the D (6 bases). The V gene's germline CDR1 is LNHNV and CDR2 YYDKDF (reference sequence). This CDR3 contains 14 residues. The V gene lost 9 bases and the J gene lost 0 bases, with 11 bases spanning the gap. The DNA of the CDR3 is TGTGCCACTAGAGACAGGTCGAACACCGGGGAGCTGTTTTTT. Amino acid sequence: CATRDRSNTGELFF.

The chain employs TRBV19 and TRBJ1-5; D might be TRBD1 (6 bases). Germline values: CDR1 LNHDA, CDR2 SQIVND (reference sequence). The CDR3 covers 16 residues. Trimming removed 7 bases from V and 5 bases from J, with 21 bases in between. The CDR3 spells CASTNPFTGIHQPQHF. The DNA for the CDR3 is TGTGCCAGTACCAACCCCTTCACAGGGATTCATCAGCCCCAGCATTTT.

The gene calls are TRBV2 and TRBJ2-2, with D perhaps TRBD1 (6 bases). The CDR3 extends over 12 amino acids. V lost 6 bases and J 7 bases, leaving 9 bases between the germline ends. Germline CDR1 reads SNHLY; CDR2 reads FYNNEI. CDR3 DNA: TGTGCCAGCAGAATACAGGGCGGGGAGCTGTTTTTT. It specifies CASRIQGGELFF.

This clone was seen a single time. The chain uses TRBV27 and TRBJ2-7; a possible D gene is TRBD2 (5 bases). The CDR3 sequence is 14 residues long. Germline CDR1 and CDR2: MNHEY and SMNVEV (reference sequence). V lost 3 bases and J 2 bases, leaving 11 bases between the germline ends. CDR3 sequence: CASSFSDRTYEQYF. CDR3 in DNA: TGTGCCAGCAGTTTTAGCGATAGAACCTACGAGCAGTACTTC.

The rearrangement uses TRBV9 and TRBJ1-5, with D maybe TRBD1 (6 bases). V gave up 7 bases and J gave up 5 bases, with 10 bases separating them. The CDR3 has 12 residues. Germline CDR1 and CDR2: SGDLS and YYNGEE. The DNA for the CDR3 is TGTGCCAGCGGGGCAGGGGATCAGCCCCAGCATTTT. Its protein product is CASGAGDQPQHF.

This clone was seen only once. The V call is TRBV5-6, the J call TRBJ2-5; 7 nucleotides align to TRBD1. After removal of 5 bases from V and 1 base from J, the junction contained 2 bases not matched to a gene. The CDR3 contains 13 residues. Germline values: CDR1 SGHDT, CDR2 YYEEEE. In nucleotides, the CDR3 is TGTGCCAGCAGAACAGGGGCCCAAGAGACCCAGTACTTC. Its protein is CASRTGAQETQYF.

This sequence joins TRBV7-9 and TRBJ2-6; 12 nucleotides match TRBD1. The CDR3 runs 19 residues. Germline V gene data show CDR1 as SEHNR and CDR2 as FQNEAQ (reference sequence). V dropped 5 bases and J dropped 1; count of bases not matched to a gene: 9. The CDR3: CASSPRRDRGLSGANVLTF. In DNA, the CDR3 is TGTGCCAGCAGCCCACGGCGGGACAGGGGGCTTTCTGGGGCCAACGTCCTGACTTTC.

This rearrangement joins TRBV3-1 (or the pseudogene TRBV3-2) to TRBJ2-4; TRBD1 might be the D (6 bases). The V gene lost 11 bases and the J gene lost 8 bases, with 13 bases spanning the gap. Per germline, CDR1 LGHDT and CDR2 YNNKEL (reference sequence). The CDR3 is 11 residues long. CDR3 nucleotides: TGTGCCTACAGGGCTGGGGACATTCAGTACTTC. As protein: CAYRAGDIQYF.

This chain connects TRBV19 to TRBJ2-7; D is undetermined. V was cut by 3 bases and J by 0 bases, with 9 bases left in between. Germline values: CDR1 LNHDA, CDR2 SQIVND (reference sequence). The CDR3 covers 14 residues. This CDR3 reads CASSMARSSYEQYF. CDR3 nucleotides: TGTGCCAGTAGTATGGCCCGGAGCTCCTACGAGCAGTACTTC.

The chain joins TRBV7-9 to TRBJ1-2, with D possibly matching TRBD1 (6 bases). Looked up from germline, CDR1 is SEHNR and CDR2 is FQNEAQ (reference sequence). V was shortened by 2 bases and J by 3 bases, with 13 bases between the two germline ends. The CDR3 sequence is 15 residues long. DNA for the CDR3: TGTGCCAGCAGCTTATCAACAGGGCGACACTATGGCTACACCTTC. Its protein product is CASSLSTGRHYGYTF. The full variable domain, completed using reference TRBV7-9 and TRBJ1-2, is DTGVSQNPRHKITKRGQNVTFRCDPISEHNRLYWYRQTLGQGPEFLTYFQNEAQLEKSRLLSDRFSAERPKGSFSTLEIQRTEQGDSAMYLCASSLSTGRHYGYTFGSGTRLTVV.

The genes are TRBV5-1 and TRBJ2-3; 12 nucleotides align to TRBD2. V gave up 3 bases and J gave up 6 bases; unmatched junction bases: 14. CDR1 and CDR2 (germline): SGHRS, YFSETQ. The CDR3 length is 18 residues. CDR3: CASSSPPGTSGWLDTQYF. CDR3 in DNA: TGCGCCAGCAGCTCGCCCCCCGGGACTAGCGGGTGGCTGGATACGCAGTATTTT.

The rearrangement uses TRBV4-3 and TRBJ1-5; 7 nucleotides agree with TRBD1. The CDR3 runs 16 residues. V shed 1 base, J shed 7 bases, and the junction held 10 bases outside the gene matches. Looked up from germline, CDR1 is LGHNA and CDR2 is YSLEER. The CDR3 nucleotides are TGCGCCAGCAGCCAAGTTTACCAGGGGGGATACCAGCCCCAGCATTTT. As protein: CASSQVYQGGYQPQHF.

CDR3 sequence (DNA): TGTGCCAGCAGAACAGACCCCGCTGGGCCTGAAGCTTTCTTT. It yields the protein CASRTDPAGPEAFF. This rearrangement joins TRBV6-5 to TRBJ1-1; no clear D gene. CDR3 size: 14 residues. The germline gives CDR1 MNHEY, CDR2 SVGAGI. Trimming cost V 6 bases and J 6 bases, with 17 bases left between them.

This chain uses TRBV11-1 with TRBJ1-6, with D maybe TRBD1 (6 bases). The CDR3 runs 12 residues. V gave up 5 bases and J gave up 10 bases, with 9 bases separating them. Germline CDR1 is SGHAT and CDR2 is FQDESV (reference sequence). CDR3 protein: CASSKDSSPLHF. CDR3 DNA sequence: TGTGCCAGCAGCAAGGACAGCTCACCCCTCCACTTT.